Presented here are 30 T cell receptor beta chains from one specimen sequenced in a study of beta chain features in type 1 diabetes. Sequencing targeted expressed TCRB transcripts, as all isolated RNA had been reverse transcribed. Assay: immunoSEQ multiplex PCR; the TCRdb copy retains only in-frame clones and omits some. This sample carries approximately 250,000 clones, 9.6% of them seen once, and the ten largest clones take just under 0.035%. Sequenced sample: naive CD4+ T cells from blood. The receptor source for this set is a woman between 18 and 29 years old in good health.

The chain couples TRBV5-4 to TRBJ2-7; a possible D gene is TRBD1 (6 bases). Trimming shortened V by 3 bases and J by 4 bases, and 20 bases separated the two germline ends. The CDR3 covers 16 residues. The germline V gene has CDR1 SGHNT and CDR2 YYREEE (reference sequence). In DNA, the CDR3 is TGTGCCAGCAGCTCATGGAGGACAGAAGGATTTTACGAGCAGTACTTC. Its translation: CASSSWRTEGFYEQYF.

This clone was seen a few times. V usage is TRBV19 and J usage is TRBJ2-2; weak D call: TRBD2 (6 bases). V was cut by 5 bases and J by 0 bases, with 28 bases left in between. The CDR3 is made up of 21 amino acids. Per germline, CDR1 LNHDA and CDR2 SQIVND (reference sequence). The CDR3 coding sequence is TGTGCCAGTAGTTCCCGCCGGTTAGGAGTAGCGGACTTCGCGAACACCGGGGAGCTGTTTTTT. It is translated as CASSSRRLGVADFANTGELFF.

The V and J genes are TRBV5-1 and TRBJ2-7, with 10 positions matching TRBD2. Germline trimming cut 2 bases from V and 6 bases from J; bases unmatched to any gene: 2. Germline loops: CDR1 SGHRS, CDR2 YFSETQ. This CDR3 spans 13 amino acids. The chain's CDR3 is CASSFKREGEQYF. The CDR3 nucleotides are TGCGCCAGCAGCTTCAAGCGGGAGGGCGAGCAGTACTTC.

The chain links TRBV2 to TRBJ2-7, with TRBD1 matching over 7 bases. The ends lost 6 bases at V and 0 bases at J; junction bases unmatched: 2. This CDR3 is 13 amino acids long. Germline-derived CDR1 and CDR2 are SNHLY and FYNNEI. In DNA form, the CDR3 reads TGTGCCAGCAGCCAGGGGGACTCCTACGAGCAGTACTTC. Its protein is CASSQGDSYEQYF.

V usage is TRBV29-1 and J usage is TRBJ2-1, with 8 bases fitting TRBD2. The CDR3 is 14 residues long. Per germline, CDR1 SQVTM and CDR2 ANQGSEA. V lost 4 bases and J lost 8; bases outside the gene matches: 10. CDR3 nucleotides: TGCAGCGTTGGTCTAGGACTAGCCAACCATGAGCAGTTCTTC. This encodes CSVGLGLANHEQFF.

V gene TRBV4-1 combines with J gene TRBJ1-3, with no clear D. Trimming took off 1 base at V and 6 bases at J, with 16 bases between the two ends. Germline CDR1 MGHRA, CDR2 YSYEKL. The CDR3 has 16 residues. CDR3 bases: TGCGCCAGCAGCCAAGTAGGCGGGAGTTTTGAAAACACCATATATTTT. It encodes CASSQVGGSFENTIYF.

This clone has only a few counts. The V call is TRBV18, the J call TRBJ2-7, with 9 bases identical to TRBD1. V lost 3 bases to trimming and J lost 0 bases; unmatched junction nucleotides: 3. The length of the CDR3 is 15 residues. Germline V gives CDR1 KGHSH, CDR2 LQKENI. CDR3 coding DNA: TGTGCCAGCTCACCGGGGACAGGGAGCTCCTACGAGCAGTACTTC. Protein sequence: CASSPGTGSSYEQYF.

This clone was recorded many times. The chain links TRBV29-1 to TRBJ2-3, with TRBD1 matching 8 bases. This CDR3 is 13 amino acids long. V shed 6 bases, J shed 4 bases, and the junction held 6 bases outside the gene matches. Germline CDR1 reads SQVTM; CDR2 reads ANQGSEA. CDR3 nucleotide sequence: TGCAGCGTACAAGCAGGGGGCCCAGATACGCAGTATTTT. Translation gives CSVQAGGPDTQYF.

This clone was counted a few times. The J gene is TRBJ1-1, the V gene TRBV4-2; 7 nucleotides line up with TRBD1. This CDR3 comprises 16 residues. V lost 1 base to trimming and J lost 1 base; unmatched junction nucleotides: 6. Germline V lookup: CDR1 LGHNA, CDR2 YNFKEQ. The CDR3 is CASSQGQGRSNTEAFF. The CDR3 nucleotides read TGTGCCAGCAGCCAAGGACAGGGAAGATCGAACACTGAAGCTTTCTTT.

This chain uses TRBV27 with TRBJ1-4; TRBD1 is a possible D gene (5 bases). Trimming removed 5 bases at V and 5 bases at J, with 12 bases between. The germline V gene encodes CDR1 MNHEY and CDR2 SMNVEV (reference sequence). The CDR3 spans 14 residues. CDR3 in amino acids: CASSPLAGNEKLFF. The DNA for the CDR3 is TGTGCCAGCAGTCCCTTGGCAGGGAATGAAAAACTGTTTTTT.

V usage is TRBV11-2 and J usage is TRBJ1-1; D not resolved. Trimming removed 5 bases from V and 1 base from J, with 14 bases in between. The CDR3 length is 15 residues. Germline V gene data show CDR1 as SGHAT and CDR2 as FQNNGV. The CDR3 sequence is CASSNLWRANTEAFF. The CDR3 DNA reads as TGTGCCAGCAGCAATCTGTGGAGGGCGAACACTGAAGCTTTCTTT.

There are many counts of this clone. The chain carries TRBV4-1 and TRBJ2-5; TRBD2 agrees at 7 bases. Germline V gene data show CDR1 as MGHRA and CDR2 as YSYEKL. After removal of 1 base from V and 2 bases from J, the junction contained 4 bases not matched to a gene. The CDR3 runs 15 residues. The CDR3 protein is CASSQGSAGQETQYF. For the CDR3, the DNA is TGCGCCAGCAGCCAAGGATCAGCGGGACAAGAGACCCAGTACTTC.

The chain combines TRBV14 with TRBJ2-1, with 8 bases identical to TRBD2. CDR1 is SGHDN, CDR2 FVKESK, per germline. The CDR3 is made up of 18 amino acids. Trimming removed 2 bases from V and 0 bases from J; junction bases left unmatched: 9. The CDR3 spells CASSQLAGFSSSYNEQFF. DNA for the CDR3: TGTGCCAGCAGCCAACTAGCGGGCTTTTCAAGCTCCTACAATGAGCAGTTCTTC.

This clone was seen a handful of times. CDR3 residues: CASGLVLGQERNEQFF. For the CDR3, the DNA is TGTGCTAGTGGTTTGGTCCTCGGACAGGAGCGGAATGAGCAGTTCTTC. This chain links TRBV12-5 with TRBJ2-1; 7 nucleotides line up with TRBD1. Germline V gives CDR1 LGHNT, CDR2 FRNRAP. V shed 0 bases and J 7 bases; nucleotides not matched to a gene: 9. The CDR3 contains 16 residues.

This sequence joins TRBV5-4 and TRBJ1-1; possibly TRBD1 for D (5 bases). This CDR3 contains 13 residues. The V end lost 4 bases, the J end lost 6 bases, and 13 bases lay between the germline ends. Germline CDR1 and CDR2: SGHNT and YYREEE (reference sequence). This CDR3 is CASSNRRDSEAFF. CDR3 sequence (DNA): TGTGCCAGCAGCAACCGGAGGGACTCTGAAGCTTTCTTT.

This CDR3 reads CASSLSQGNSPLHF. The CDR3 nucleotides read TGTGCCAGCAGCTTATCACAGGGAAATTCACCCCTCCACTTT. This chain links TRBV7-3 with TRBJ1-6, with D tentatively TRBD1 (6 bases). Trimming took off 2 bases at V and 7 bases at J, with 9 bases between the two ends. From germline, CDR1 is SGHTA and CDR2 FQGTGA. This CDR3 is 14 amino acids long.

This clone was seen more than once but under ten times. V is TRBV4-1 and J is TRBJ1-5, with TRBD1 matching 8 bases. This CDR3 is built from 17 residues. CDR1 MGHRA and CDR2 YSYEKL come from the germline V gene. The V and J ends lost 3 bases and 3 bases, in that order; junction bases with no gene match: 10. CDR3 nucleotides: TGCGCCAGCAGCCACCCTAGGACAGGGAAAGACAATCAGCCCCAGCATTTT. Translation: CASSHPRTGKDNQPQHF.

This chain uses TRBV5-1 with TRBJ1-5; D is unclear. Germline-derived CDR1 and CDR2 are SGHRS and YFSETQ. Between the trimmed V and J ends, which lost 0 bases and 7 bases, there was a span of 11 bases. This CDR3 is built from 14 residues. The CDR3, as DNA: TGCGCCAGCAGCTTGGGTGCCCCGGGGCAGCCCCAGCATTTT. It specifies CASSLGAPGQPQHF. Looking up the rest from reference TRBV5-1 and TRBJ1-5 gives the full variable domain: KAGVTQTPRYLIKTRGQQVTLSCSPISGHRSVSWYQQTPGQGLQFLFEYFSETQRNKGNFPGRFSGRQFSNSRSEMNVSTLELGDSALYLCASSLGAPGQPQHFGDGTRLSIL.

The chain recombines TRBV4-1 with TRBJ2-1; TRBD2 agrees at 12 bases. There are 16 residues in the CDR3. From germline, CDR1 is MGHRA and CDR2 YSYEKL. V was clipped by 7 bases and J by 4 bases; unmatched bases: 8. The CDR3 region is CASTVLGLAGYNEQFF. Written as DNA, the CDR3 is TGCGCCAGCACCGTCCTCGGACTAGCGGGGTACAATGAGCAGTTCTTC.

Here the CDR3 reads CASSLRIGTEIGNTIYF. CDR3 DNA: TGTGCCAGCAGCTTACGGATCGGGACAGAGATTGGAAACACCATATATTTT. V gene TRBV11-2 combines with J gene TRBJ1-3; 7 nucleotides align to TRBD1. Trimming took 2 bases from V and 3 from J; bases not matched to a gene: 10. Germline V gene sequence: CDR1 SGHAT, CDR2 FQNNGV. CDR3 size: 17 residues.

This clone was seen more than once but under ten times. The V call is TRBV19, the J call TRBJ2-7, with 8 nucleotides matching TRBD1. This CDR3 spans 18 amino acids. CDR1 is LNHDA, CDR2 SQIVND, per germline (reference sequence). The ends lost 6 bases at V and 0 bases at J; junction bases unmatched: 16. The DNA for the CDR3 is TGTGCCAGTAGCCAGGGAAGGACAGGGATAACCAGCTCCTACGAGCAGTACTTC. It codes for CASSQGRTGITSSYEQYF.

This chain connects TRBV7-2 to TRBJ2-7; D remains ambiguous. CDR3 length equals 14 residues. Germline-derived CDR1 and CDR2 are SGHTA and FQGNSA. Deletions cut 5 bases from V and 1 base from J, with 12 bases between. The CDR3 DNA is TGTGCCAGCAGCCCTCGGGTCTCGTCCTACGAGCAGTACTTC. Translation gives CASSPRVSSYEQYF.

The chain uses TRBV19 and TRBJ1-2; D is unclear. This CDR3 comprises 12 residues. CDR1 and CDR2 (germline): LNHDA, SQIVND (reference sequence). The V end was cut by 2 bases, the J end by 8 bases, with 9 bases between. DNA of the CDR3: TGTGCCAGTAGTATACGTGGAGAAGGCTACACCTTC. Encoded protein: CASSIRGEGYTF.

The rearrangement uses TRBV28 and TRBJ2-7, with 9 bases that match TRBD2. The CDR3 spans 17 residues. Germline V lookup: CDR1 MDHEN, CDR2 SYDVKM. The V gene end was trimmed by 4 bases and the J gene end by 6 bases; junction bases not matched to a gene: 16. The CDR3 DNA reads TGTGCCAGCAGTTGGGCCCCAAGGCGGGAGGGCCAGGGCGAGCAGTACTTC. Translating it yields CASSWAPRREGQGEQYF.

This clone has a count of ten or more. The chain employs TRBV18 and TRBJ2-3; D is unclear. CDR3 size: 16 residues. Germline values: CDR1 KGHSH, CDR2 LQKENI. Trimming stripped 2 bases from V and 3 bases from J, with 15 bases between. CDR3 protein: CASSPVPGSRTDTQYF. CDR3 sequence (DNA): TGTGCCAGCTCACCAGTTCCCGGGTCTAGGACAGATACGCAGTATTTT.

This clone was found a few times. The V gene is TRBV7-2, the J gene TRBJ1-5; TRBD1 might be the D (6 bases). Trimming removed 7 bases at V and 0 bases at J, with 13 bases between. This CDR3 contains 15 residues. CDR1 is SGHTA and CDR2 is FQGNSA in the germline V gene. In DNA form, the CDR3 reads TGTGCCAGCAACCGACAGGTCGATAGCAATCAGCCCCAGCATTTT. Translated, it gives CASNRQVDSNQPQHF.

The V gene is TRBV6-5, the J gene TRBJ2-5; possibly TRBD2 for D (6 bases). In germline, CDR1 is MNHEY, CDR2 SVGAGI. Trimming cost V 4 bases and J 2 bases, with 17 bases left between them. This CDR3 contains 16 residues. The CDR3 is CASSSGRGGSQETQYF. As DNA, the CDR3 is TGTGCCAGCAGTTCGGGGCGGGGCGGCTCTCAAGAGACCCAGTACTTC.

In its sample, this clone was seen a few times. The gene calls are TRBV16 and TRBJ1-2, with D possibly TRBD1 on 5 matching bases. With 2 bases removed from V and 5 bases from J, the gap between germline ends came to 18 bases. Looked up from germline, CDR1 is KGHSY and CDR2 is FQNENV. The CDR3 totals 16 residues. CDR3 amino acids: CASSQSGRQLAYGYTF. Written as DNA, the CDR3 is TGTGCCAGCAGCCAAAGCGGGAGACAGCTAGCGTATGGCTACACCTTC.

The chain couples TRBV27 to TRBJ1-1; D possibly corresponds to TRBD1 (6 bases). Trimming took 3 bases from V and 3 from J, leaving 17 bases between them. CDR1 is MNHEY and CDR2 is SMNVEV in the germline V gene (reference sequence). This CDR3 contains 16 residues. This CDR3 is CASSFSAGAQDTEAFF. The DNA of the CDR3 is TGTGCCAGCAGTTTTTCCGCAGGGGCCCAAGACACTGAAGCTTTCTTT.

This chain uses TRBV5-6 with TRBJ1-5; D possibly corresponds to TRBD1 (6 bases). Germline values: CDR1 SGHDT, CDR2 YYEEEE. The CDR3 has 18 amino acids. V lost 1 base, J lost 1 base, and 18 bases lay in between. This chain's CDR3 is CASSLLGGGLWSNQPQHF. As DNA, the CDR3 is TGTGCCAGCAGCTTGTTAGGGGGTGGCCTGTGGAGCAATCAGCCCCAGCATTTT.